These 5 T cell receptor beta chains originate from one sample sequenced in a study of T cell responses to AZD1222 COVID-19 vaccine (dated by TCRdb to the early 2020s). Library prep was done by the immunoSEQ multiplex PCR assay. What TCRdb holds here is the immuneACCESS table cut down to in-frame rearrangements. Part of the clones is not present; checked against another copy, under half of the missing clones reflect an unresolved V gene, and the others are unexplained. For this sample there are 120,000 or so clones; roughly 85% appear just once. Jointly, the top ten make up roughly 1.7% of the sample. What this sample's time point label stands for: baseline before first vaccination. The sequencing here drew on peripheral blood, taken on day 0 of AZD1222 vaccination. The receptors here all came from an adult in good health.

V gene TRBV5-5 combines with J gene TRBJ1-4, with D maybe TRBD1 (5 bases). In germline, CDR1 is SGHKS, CDR2 YYEKEE (reference sequence). CDR3 size: 14 residues. Between the trimmed V and J ends, which lost 0 bases and 4 bases, there was a span of 7 bases. This CDR3 is CASSLGQLNEKLFF. The CDR3 region has the DNA TGTGCCAGCAGCTTGGGACAGCTTAATGAAAAACTGTTTTTT.

V is TRBV4-1 and J is TRBJ1-5; tentative D call: TRBD1 (5 bases). Germline CDR1 is MGHRA and CDR2 is YSYEKL. The CDR3 runs to 14 residues. The V end was cut by 5 bases, the J end by 7 bases, with 15 bases between. CDR3 in DNA: TGCGCCAGCAGCTCTCTTCAGGGACGACAGCCCCAGCATTTT. Amino acid sequence: CASSSLQGRQPQHF.

Note on this clone: The identical CDR3 is also encoded by other nucleotide sequences in the sample. The V call is TRBV18, the J call TRBJ1-1, with 9 bases that match TRBD1. The CDR3 has 14 amino acids. After removal of 4 bases from V and 1 base from J, the junction contained 1 base not matched to a gene. The germline CDR1 and CDR2 sequences are KGHSH and LQKENI. Here the CDR3 reads CASSRDRENTEAFF. The CDR3 bases are TGTGCCAGCTCACGGGACAGGGAGAACACTGAAGCTTTCTTT.

The rearrangement uses TRBV9 and TRBJ2-2; TRBD1 matches 9 bases. CDR1 and CDR2 from the germline V gene are SGDLS and YYNGEE. The CDR3 consists of 16 residues. J gave up 7 bases and V 4 bases, and 11 bases lay outside the gene matches. This CDR3 is CASSSRPGTGIGELFF. The CDR3 DNA sequence: TGTGCCAGCAGCTCTCGTCCCGGGACAGGGATCGGGGAGCTGTTTTTT.

This chain links TRBV6-5 with TRBJ2-7; TRBD1 aligns across 7 bases. Germline CDR1 is MNHEY and CDR2 is SVGAGI. V was clipped by 6 bases and J by 8 bases; unmatched bases: 16. The length of the CDR3 is 15 residues. The CDR3 reads CASSQTGTVKYKQYF. CDR3 coding DNA: TGTGCCAGCAGCCAAACGGGGACAGTTAAGTACAAGCAGTACTTC.